This T cell receptor beta chain was identified during a study of control samples from healthy donors and cancer patients. CDR3 length: 16 amino acids. J lost 3 bases, V lost 5 bases, and 10 bases had no gene match. Per the germline V gene, CDR1 is SNHLY and CDR2 is FYNNEI. Assay used: immunoSEQ multiplex PCR; TCRdb lists only in-frame clones, some missing. The sample consists of about 120,000 clones, about 90% of them appearing once. The sample consisted of blood. This receptor was obtained from a young man in good health. V is TRBV2 and J is TRBJ1-5; TRBD1 matches at 7 bases. This chain's CDR3 is CASSYFRDSSNQPQHF. The CDR3 bases are TGTGCCAGCAGTTACTTCCGGGACAGCTCCAATCAGCCCCAGCATTTT. Drawing the rest from reference TRBV2 and TRBJ1-5, the complete variable domain is EPEVTQTPSHQVTQMGQEVILRCVPISNHLYFYWYRQILGQKVEFLVSFYNNEISEKSEIFDDQFSVERPDGSNFTLKIRSTKLEDSAMYFCASSYFRDSSNQPQHFGDGTRLSIL.